The next 9 T cell receptor beta chains were all read from a single sample in a study of early T cells in non-severe SARS-CoV-2 infection. From the 5' RACE reads, TCRdb called clonotypes with MiXCR, one entry per CDR3 protein. Of some 66,000 distinct CDR3 sequences in the sample, approximately 9% were seen once. Source material: whole blood. The receptors derive from an adult who was a healthcare worker with PCR-confirmed SARS-CoV-2 infection or an uninfected control (not recorded which).

The chain employs TRBV7-3 and TRBJ2-3; D not certain. In germline, CDR1 is SGHTA, CDR2 FQGTGA. Trimming took 3 bases from V and 0 from J, leaving 16 bases between them. The length of the CDR3 is 17 residues. CDR3: CASSLKRTDLSTDTQYF. In nucleotides, the CDR3 is TGTGCCAGCAGCTTGAAACGGACCGACCTTAGCACAGATACGCAGTATTTT.

This clonotype was counted between two and nine times. CDR3 nucleotide sequence: TGTGCCAGCAGAGGGACAGGGACCACTGAAGCTTTCTTT. As protein: CASRGTGTTEAFF. The V call is TRBV28, the J call TRBJ1-1, with 9 bases that match TRBD1. Per the germline V gene, CDR1 is MDHEN and CDR2 is SYDVKM. Germline trimming cut 6 bases from V and 4 bases from J; bases unmatched to any gene: 3. The length of the CDR3 is 13 residues.

This clonotype was recorded a few times. V usage is TRBV28 and J usage is TRBJ2-2; TRBD1 matches 9 bases. CDR3 length: 13 residues. The germline V gene encodes CDR1 MDHEN and CDR2 SYDVKM. Losses at the gene ends were 7 bases for V and 10 bases for J; bases not matched to a gene: 7. For the CDR3, the DNA is TGTGCCAGCACCGCCGGACAGGGGCTGGAGCTGTTTTTT. This gives the protein CASTAGQGLELFF.

The rearrangement joins TRBV16 to TRBJ2-1; TRBD2 agrees at 10 bases. V dropped 4 bases and J dropped 9; count of bases not matched to a gene: 9. CDR3 length equals 15 residues. CDR1 is KGHSY, CDR2 FQNENV, per germline. CDR3 DNA sequence: TGTGCCAGCAGCCTTCGGAGCGGGAGGGCCAGTGAGCAGTTCTTC. It is translated as CASSLRSGRASEQFF.

This clonotype came up many times. CDR3 in DNA: TGCGCCAGCAGCGCATCCGGGACAGGCGGGTCTAATGAAAAACTGTTTTTT. Protein: CASSASGTGGSNEKLFF. The genes are TRBV4-1 and TRBJ1-4, with 8 nucleotides matching TRBD1. The CDR3 is made up of 17 amino acids. Germline CDR1 MGHRA, CDR2 YSYEKL. V shed 5 bases, J shed 3 bases, and the junction held 11 bases outside the gene matches.

This clonotype has at least ten counts. The rearrangement uses TRBV10-1 and TRBJ2-1, with 8 bases identical to TRBD2. Germline CDR1 is WNHNN and CDR2 is SYGVQD (reference sequence). V trimming: 0 bases; J trimming: 0 bases; junction bases outside the gene matches: 16. The CDR3 extends over 21 amino acids. CDR3 DNA sequence: TGCGCCAGCAGTGAGTCGCGGACTAGCAGTCGATTTTTAAGCTCCTACAATGAGCAGTTCTTC. Translated: CASSESRTSSRFLSSYNEQFF.

This clonotype turned up a few times. The chain combines TRBV28 with TRBJ2-3; D gene ambiguous. The CDR3 loop spans 13 amino acids. Deletions cut 8 bases from V and 2 bases from J, with 11 bases between. CDR1 MDHEN and CDR2 SYDVKM come from the germline V gene. In DNA, the CDR3 is TGTGCCAGCCTAAGTCGGTTCACAGATACGCAGTATTTT. As protein: CASLSRFTDTQYF.

This clonotype was counted at least ten times. This chain connects TRBV28 to TRBJ2-7, with unresolved D. From germline, CDR1 is MDHEN and CDR2 SYDVKM. Trimming shortened V by 5 bases and J by 7 bases, and 6 bases separated the two germline ends. The CDR3 has 10 residues. The CDR3 region has the DNA TGTGCCAGCAGTCGGAGAGAGCAGTACTTC. Protein sequence: CASSRREQYF.

The chain recombines TRBV7-2 with TRBJ2-7; 12 bases fit TRBD2. CDR1 and CDR2 (germline): SGHTA, FQGNSA. V gave up 6 bases and J gave up 8 bases; unmatched junction bases: 11. The CDR3 has 15 residues. CDR3 residues: CASRRTSGVRLKQYF. CDR3 coding DNA: TGTGCCAGCAGACGGACTAGCGGGGTTAGGTTGAAGCAGTACTTC.